The following is a T cell receptor beta chain sequence with its context. At one end, the junction sequence differs from germline, possibly due to a read error. This sample stems from a study of blood T cell repertoires in COVID-19. Germline values: CDR1 SNHLY, CDR2 FYNNEI. The CDR3 covers 11 residues. Only in-frame clones appear in the TCRdb table, and some are missing; sequencing was by immunoSEQ multiplex PCR. The top ten clones hold approximately 7.5% of a sample with about 300,000 clones, more than 80% of them seen once. Sequencing was carried out using peripheral blood. This sequence was found in a woman aged 25 to 39 with COVID-19, enrolled during active disease. The gene calls are TRBV2 and TRBJ2-5, with 8 bases identical to TRBD2. DNA of the CDR3: TGTGCCAGCAGTATACTAGCGGACCGCAACTTC. Its protein product is CASSILADRNF.